The 3 T cell receptor beta chains given below trace back to one sample, sequenced in a study of naive and memory T cell subsets. Amplification of ligated cDNA took four PCR rounds with SP2 and nested alpha and beta constant primers. TCRdb analysed the 5' RACE reads with MiXCR anew, one entry per CDR3 protein. The sample has 48,000 or so distinct CDR3 sequences; around 5% are singletons. An oligonucleotide containing a UMI was ligated to the 3' end of TCR cDNA. The receptors shown here come from a female donor in good health.

This clonotype was picked up many times. This chain connects TRBV7-2 to TRBJ1-2; D may be TRBD1 (6 bases). Per germline, CDR1 SGHTA and CDR2 FQGNSA. The CDR3 length is 13 residues. The V gene lost 5 bases and the J gene lost 8 bases, with 15 bases spanning the gap. This CDR3 reads CASSPTDSNGYTF. Written as DNA, the CDR3 is TGTGCCAGCAGCCCTACGGACAGTAACGGCTACACCTTC.

This clonotype was seen many times. Written as DNA, the CDR3 is TGTGCCAGCAGCTTAGATGGGGACGGTGCCTACGAGCAGTACTTC. As protein: CASSLDGDGAYEQYF. V and J are TRBV7-9 and TRBJ2-7; D could derive from TRBD1 or TRBD2 (5 bases each). Germline-derived CDR1 and CDR2 are SEHNR and FQNEAQ (reference sequence). CDR3 length equals 15 residues. Deletions cut 1 base from V and 2 bases from J, with 12 bases between. The full variable domain, in which reference TRBV7-9 and TRBJ2-7 provide the parts outside the CDR3, is DTGVSQNPRHKITKRGQNVTFRCDPISEHNRLYWYRQTLGQGPEFLTYFQNEAQLEKSRLLSDRFSAERPKGSFSTLEIQRTEQGDSAMYLCASSLDGDGAYEQYFGPGTRLTVT.

This clonotype was detected ten times or more. The rearrangement links TRBV7-9 to TRBJ2-3; maybe TRBD2 (6 bases). This CDR3 spans 15 amino acids. Germline CDR1 is SEHNR and CDR2 is FQNEAQ (reference sequence). V was trimmed by 5 bases and J by 3 bases, leaving 15 bases between them. The CDR3 sequence: CASSPPGRGTDTQYF. CDR3 nucleotide sequence: TGTGCCAGCAGCCCCCCCGGGAGAGGTACAGATACGCAGTATTTT.